This is a list of T cell receptor beta chains from one sample in a study of blood T cell repertoires in COVID-19. The assay was immunoSEQ multiplex PCR, and TCRdb's table has in-frame clones only and misses some. The repertoire has about 300,000 clones, more than 70% of them found once; the top ten carry around 6%. Sequencing used peripheral blood. These receptors were taken from a man aged 18 to 29 who had recovered from COVID-19. Each CDR3 is given with its conserved first and last residue. The D gene is left open where the match is weak. Clone size is shown for a subset of rows, as once, few, many or a class of expanded clone.

D gene: .; V gene: TRBV6-5; J gene: TRBJ1-1; clone size: .; CDR3 DNA: TGTGCCAGCAGTTACTCGGGAGAGAACACTGAAGCTTTCTTT; CDR3 protein: CASSYSGENTEAFF
D gene: .; V gene: TRBV6-5; J gene: TRBJ1-1; clone size: once; CDR3 DNA: TGTGCCAGCAGTCTCAGGGGAAACACTGAAGCTTTCTTT; CDR3 protein: CASSLRGNTEAFF
D gene: TRBD2; V gene: TRBV19; J gene: TRBJ2-7; clone size: .; CDR3 DNA: TGTGCCAGTAGTATGAAGGCGGGGGGGGCCGAGCAGTACTTC; CDR3 protein: CASSMKAGGAEQYF
D gene: TRBD1; V gene: TRBV27; J gene: TRBJ1-1; clone size: .; CDR3 DNA: TGTGCCAGCAGTTTGACAGGGGGCTGGAACACTGAAGCTTTCTTT; CDR3 protein: CASSLTGGWNTEAFF
D gene: TRBD1; V gene: TRBV27; J gene: TRBJ2-7; clone size: .; CDR3 DNA: TGTGCCAGCAGTCCCAGGACAGGGAAGGCCTACGAGCAGTACTTC; CDR3 protein: CASSPRTGKAYEQYF
D gene: TRBD2; V gene: TRBV10-3; J gene: TRBJ2-7; clone size: .; CDR3 DNA: TGTGCCATCAGTGGTCGAGCGGGGACCTACGAGCAGTACTTC; CDR3 protein: CAISGRAGTYEQYF
D gene: TRBD2; V gene: TRBV18; J gene: TRBJ2-5; clone size: .; CDR3 DNA: TGTGCCAGCTCACCACGGGCTAGCGGATTCGGGGAGACCCAGTACTTC; CDR3 protein: CASSPRASGFGETQYF
D gene: TRBD2; V gene: TRBV19; J gene: TRBJ2-7; clone size: .; CDR3 DNA: TGTGCCAGTAGTATCGGTCAGGGACTATCCTACGAGCAGTACTTC; CDR3 protein: CASSIGQGLSYEQYF
D gene: .; V gene: TRBV19; J gene: TRBJ1-4; clone size: .; CDR3 DNA: TGTGCCAGTAGCCTCGACAACCGAAGTTCCAAGGAAAAACTGTTTTTT; CDR3 protein: CASSLDNRSSKEKLFF
D gene: .; V gene: TRBV6-2/TRBV6-3; J gene: TRBJ1-5; clone size: .; CDR3 DNA: TGTGCCAGCAGTCCGCAGATTACAGGGTTGCTTTTT; CDR3 protein: CASSPQITGLLF
D gene: .; V gene: TRBV21-1; J gene: TRBJ2-7; clone size: .; CDR3 DNA: TGTGCCAGCAGCACGGGGGACAGGGGTTCCTCCTACGAGCAGTACTTC; CDR3 protein: CASSTGDRGSSYEQYF
D gene: TRBD1; V gene: TRBV9; J gene: TRBJ1-2; clone size: .; CDR3 DNA: TGTGCCAGCAGTGCGGCCGGGACAGCCTATGGCTACACCTTC; CDR3 protein: CASSAAGTAYGYTF
D gene: TRBD1; V gene: TRBV19; J gene: TRBJ1-1; clone size: .; CDR3 DNA: TGTGCCAGTACCTACCAGGGGGGCACTGAAGCTTTCTTT; CDR3 protein: CASTYQGGTEAFF
D gene: .; V gene: TRBV7-3; J gene: TRBJ1-1; clone size: .; CDR3 DNA: TGTGCCAGCAGCTACAGGGTATCTGAAGCTTTCTTT; CDR3 protein: CASSYRVSEAFF
D gene: TRBD2; V gene: TRBV4-1; J gene: TRBJ2-1; clone size: .; CDR3 DNA: TGCGCCAGCAGCCAAGGGACTAGCGGAGCCTACAATGAGCAGTTCTTC; CDR3 protein: CASSQGTSGAYNEQFF
D gene: .; V gene: TRBV3-1/TRBV3-2; J gene: TRBJ1-1; clone size: .; CDR3 DNA: TGTGCCAGCAGCTTACAGACAGGCAGGGGCACTGAAGCTTTCTTT; CDR3 protein: CASSLQTGRGTEAFF
D gene: TRBD1; V gene: TRBV19; J gene: TRBJ2-7; clone size: .; CDR3 DNA: TGTGCCAGTAGTCCAGGGACAGGGAGCTCCTACGAGCAGTACTTC; CDR3 protein: CASSPGTGSSYEQYF
D gene: .; V gene: TRBV5-4; J gene: TRBJ1-4; clone size: .; CDR3 DNA: TGTGCCAGCACCAACGGTGGGTTGGCCGGGGAAAAACTGTTTTTT; CDR3 protein: CASTNGGLAGEKLFF
D gene: TRBD2; V gene: TRBV18; J gene: TRBJ2-2; clone size: .; CDR3 DNA: TGTGCCAGCTCTCCTCGACTAGCGGCTAACACCGGGGAGCTGTTTTTT; CDR3 protein: CASSPRLAANTGELFF
D gene: TRBD2; V gene: TRBV19; J gene: TRBJ2-1; clone size: once; CDR3 DNA: TGTGCCAGTAGTAAAATACCGGGACTAGCGGGAGATCCCAATGAGCAGTTCTTC; CDR3 protein: CASSKIPGLAGDPNEQFF
D gene: TRBD2; V gene: TRBV11-1; J gene: TRBJ2-1; clone size: .; CDR3 DNA: TGTGCCAGCAGCTTAGAAGGGACTAGCGGGGCCGATGAGCAGTTCTTC; CDR3 protein: CASSLEGTSGADEQFF
D gene: TRBD1; V gene: TRBV30; J gene: TRBJ2-2; clone size: .; CDR3 DNA: TGTGCCTGGGGGACAGGGAACACCGGGGAGCTGTTTTTT; CDR3 protein: CAWGTGNTGELFF
D gene: .; V gene: TRBV11-2; J gene: TRBJ1-1; clone size: .; CDR3 DNA: TGTGCCAGCAGCCTTCCCCCGCAGGGAATGACGAACACTGAAGCTTTCTTT; CDR3 protein: CASSLPPQGMTNTEAFF
D gene: .; V gene: TRBV15; J gene: TRBJ2-7; clone size: .; CDR3 DNA: TGTGCCACCAGCAGATCCCAGGAACCCTACGAGCAGTACTTC; CDR3 protein: CATSRSQEPYEQYF
D gene: .; V gene: TRBV5-5; J gene: TRBJ2-3; clone size: .; CDR3 DNA: TGTGCCAGCAGCTTGGAAGAGGATACGCAGTATTTT; CDR3 protein: CASSLEEDTQYF
D gene: TRBD1; V gene: TRBV14; J gene: TRBJ1-6; clone size: .; CDR3 DNA: TGTGCCAGCAGCCAGACGGGACAGGCGTGGTCACCCCTCCACTTT; CDR3 protein: CASSQTGQAWSPLHF
D gene: TRBD2; V gene: TRBV5-4; J gene: TRBJ2-1; clone size: .; CDR3 DNA: TGTGCCAGCAGCTTGAGGGGCGGGAGGCTCGACAGTGAGCAGTTCTTC; CDR3 protein: CASSLRGGRLDSEQFF
D gene: .; V gene: TRBV1; J gene: TRBJ2-7; clone size: .; CDR3 DNA: TGCACCAGCAGCCAAGAGGGGCTGCACTCCTACGAGCAGTACTTC; CDR3 protein: CTSSQEGLHSYEQYF